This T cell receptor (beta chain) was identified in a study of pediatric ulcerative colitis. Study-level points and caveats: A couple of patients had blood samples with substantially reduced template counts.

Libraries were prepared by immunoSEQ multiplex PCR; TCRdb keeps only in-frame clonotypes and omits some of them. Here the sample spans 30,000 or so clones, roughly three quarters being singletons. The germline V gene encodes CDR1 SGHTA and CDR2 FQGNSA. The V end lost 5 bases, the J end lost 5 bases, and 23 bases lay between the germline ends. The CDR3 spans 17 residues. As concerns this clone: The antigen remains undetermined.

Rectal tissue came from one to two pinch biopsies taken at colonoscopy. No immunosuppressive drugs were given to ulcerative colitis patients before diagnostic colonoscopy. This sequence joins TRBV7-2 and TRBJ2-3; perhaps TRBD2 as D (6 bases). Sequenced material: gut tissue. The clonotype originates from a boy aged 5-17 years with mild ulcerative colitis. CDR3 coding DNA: TGTGCCAGCAGCCTCGAAGTAGCCAAGCCAGCGGGAGATACGCAGTATTTT. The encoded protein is CASSLEVAKPAGDTQYF.